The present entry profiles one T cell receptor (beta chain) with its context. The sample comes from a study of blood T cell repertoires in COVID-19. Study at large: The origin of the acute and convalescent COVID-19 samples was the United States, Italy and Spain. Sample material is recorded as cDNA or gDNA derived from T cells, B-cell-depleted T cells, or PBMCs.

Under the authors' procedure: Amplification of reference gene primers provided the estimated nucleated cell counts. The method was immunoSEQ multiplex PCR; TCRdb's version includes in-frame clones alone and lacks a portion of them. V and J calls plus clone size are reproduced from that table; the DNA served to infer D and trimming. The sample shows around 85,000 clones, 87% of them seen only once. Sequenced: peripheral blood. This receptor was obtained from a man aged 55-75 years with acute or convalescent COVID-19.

As DNA, the CDR3 is TGTGCCAGCAGCGCGGTCCCATACAGGGGAACCGGGGAGCTGTTTTTT. It is translated as CASSAVPYRGTGELFF. The J gene is TRBJ2-2, the V gene TRBV5-8; 7 positions match TRBD1. In germline, CDR1 is SGHTS, CDR2 YDEGEE. The CDR3 is made up of 16 amino acids. The J segment lost 5 bases and the V segment lost 4 bases, leaving 11 bases of the junction unmatched. Variable domain in full (rest from reference TRBV5-8 and TRBJ2-2): EAGVTQSPTHLIKTRGQQATLRCSPISGHTSVYWYQQALGLGLQFLLWYDEGEERNRGNFPPRFSGRQFPNYSSELNVNALELEDSALYLCASSAVPYRGTGELFFGEGSRLTVL.